The rows below give T cell receptor beta chains drawn from one sample of a study of vaccination and CD4 T cells after COVID-19. These receptors' antigens are unknown. A single record per CDR3 protein comes from TCRdb applying MiXCR to the PCR reads. Of roughly 20,000 distinct CDR3 sequences listed, 45% to 70% were seen once; the top ten hold roughly 10%. Sequenced sample: CD4+ T cells from blood, cultured in vitro. The receptors were gathered from a human donor who had recovered from COVID-19. Both conserved end residues are part of each CDR3. The order of the fields is D gene, clone size, J gene, V gene, CDR3 protein, CDR3 DNA. D genes are given only for firm matches. Size is stated for part of the rows, as once, few or many counts, or as a class when the clone is expanded.

- few TRBJ1-5 TRBV6-1 CASTAAPINQPQHF TGTGCCAGCACCGCAGCGCCTATCAATCAGCCCCAGCATTTT
TRBD2 - TRBJ2-5 TRBV7-2 CASRLTSGRDETQYF TGTGCCAGCCGCCTGACTAGCGGGAGGGATGAGACCCAGTACTTC
- - TRBJ1-2 TRBV6-5 CASSYSSAGYGYTF TGTGCCAGCAGTTACTCAAGCGCGGGGTATGGCTACACCTTC
- - TRBJ2-1 TRBV11-1 CASSLGRSGNEQFF TGTGCCAGCAGCTTAGGGCGGTCAGGCAATGAGCAGTTCTTC
TRBD2 - TRBJ2-3 TRBV7-6 CASSRAGRTDTQYF TGTGCTAGCAGCCGAGCGGGGCGCACAGATACGCAGTATTTT
- - TRBJ1-2 TRBV7-8 CASSLGLTGDGYGYTF TGTGCCAGCAGCTTAGGCTTGACTGGGGACGGTTATGGCTACACCTTC
TRBD1 - TRBJ2-7 TRBV28 CASSTSDRAFEQYF TGTGCCAGCAGTACCTCGGACAGGGCTTTCGAGCAGTACTTC
- - TRBJ1-2 TRBV5-4 CASSPGSMDGYTF TGTGCCAGCAGCCCTGGGAGTATGGATGGCTACACCTTC
TRBD1 few TRBJ1-5 TRBV7-4 CASSLGQDSNQPQHF TGTGCCAGCAGCTTGGGACAGGATAGCAATCAGCCCCAGCATTTT
TRBD1 - TRBJ1-1 TRBV7-9 CASSPVDRGPVNTEAFF TGTGCCAGCAGCCCAGTTGACAGGGGCCCCGTGAACACTGAAGCTTTCTTT
- - TRBJ1-1 TRBV30 CAWSGARATFF TGTGCCTGGAGTGGGGCCCGGGCCACTTTCTTT
TRBD1 - TRBJ1-5 TRBV27 CATKARTGINQPQHF TGTGCCACCAAAGCTCGGACAGGGATAAATCAGCCCCAGCATTTT
- few TRBJ1-1 TRBV6-2/TRBV6-3 CASRVTSGQRAFF TGTGCCAGCAGGGTCACTTCAGGGCAGCGAGCTTTCTTT
- - TRBJ2-4 TRBV6-2/TRBV6-3 CASRGSGADIQYF TGTGCCAGCAGGGGTTCGGGGGCGGACATTCAGTACTTC
- - TRBJ1-5 TRBV6-2/TRBV6-3 CASSYLPGQPNQPQHF TGTGCCAGCAGTTACCTTCCCGGACAGCCAAATCAGCCCCAGCATTTT
- - TRBJ1-2 TRBV7-2 CASSSQGSGYGYTF TGTGCCAGCAGCTCGCAGGGTAGCGGCTATGGCTACACCTTC
TRBD2 - TRBJ2-1 TRBV29-1 CSAGTIYNEQFF TGCAGCGCTGGGACTATCTACAATGAGCAGTTCTTC
- - TRBJ2-3 TRBV5-8 CASSVRGADTQYF TGTGCCAGCAGCGTTAGAGGTGCAGATACGCAGTATTTT
- few TRBJ2-5 TRBV11-2 CASSLAAGSQYF TGTGCCAGCAGCTTAGCTGCGGGGAGCCAGTACTTC
- few TRBJ2-5 TRBV7-9 CASSRQAQETQYF TGTGCCAGCAGCCGACAGGCCCAAGAGACCCAGTACTTC
TRBD1 - TRBJ1-2 TRBV7-9 CASRGGTGYYGYTF TGTGCCAGCAGGGGAGGGACAGGGTACTATGGCTACACCTTC
- few TRBJ1-5 TRBV7-8 CASSLGTNQPQHF TGTGCCAGCAGCTTAGGGACAAATCAGCCCCAGCATTTT
- - TRBJ2-5 TRBV12-3/TRBV12-4 CASSYGTGQETQYF TGTGCCAGCAGTTACGGGACCGGACAAGAGACCCAGTACTTC
- few TRBJ1-2 TRBV12-3/TRBV12-4 CASSFSGNYGYTF TGTGCCAGCAGTTTCTCAGGGAACTATGGCTACACCTTC
TRBD2 few TRBJ2-7 TRBV20-1 CSASRRGGLYEQYF TGCAGTGCTAGTAGGCGGGGGGGCCTCTACGAGCAGTACTTC
- - TRBJ2-5 TRBV7-6 CASSQSQGRETQYF TGTGCCAGCAGCCAGAGCCAGGGGCGGGAGACCCAGTACTTC
- - TRBJ2-7 TRBV28 CASSLASYEQYF TGTGCCAGCAGTCTAGCTTCCTACGAGCAGTACTTC
- - TRBJ1-1 TRBV20-1 CSASPGRRTEAFF TGCAGTGCTAGTCCGGGTCGGAGGACTGAAGCTTTCTTT
- - TRBJ2-7 TRBV28 CASSLPGAASYEQYF TGTGCCAGCAGTTTACCCGGGGCCGCATCCTACGAGCAGTACTTC
TRBD2 - TRBJ2-5 TRBV11-3 CASSLGAGDQETQYF TGTGCCAGCAGCTTAGGGGCGGGAGATCAAGAGACCCAGTACTTC
TRBD1 - TRBJ1-2 TRBV7-3 CASSLFPPGQGTAGYTF TGTGCCAGCAGCTTATTTCCCCCGGGACAGGGAACTGCTGGCTACACCTTC